The clone carrying this T cell receptor (beta chain) came up a few times. The entry originates in a study of CD8+ T cells in alopecia areata. Isolated RNA was reverse transcribed into cDNA used as the sequencing template. This table comes from immunoSEQ multiplex PCR, and its TCRdb copy is limited to in-frame clones, with some not included. The table records approximately 210,000 clones, roughly 60% of them present only once. The treatment was: oral pan-JAK inhibitor, 5-10 mg twice daily. CDR3 length: 13 residues. Deletions cut 1 base from V and 8 bases from J, with 10 bases between. CDR1 is SGHTA and CDR2 is FQGNSA in the germline V gene.

The receptor's source is a human donor with alopecia areata. This rearrangement joins TRBV7-2 to TRBJ2-3; the D call may be TRBD1 or TRBD2 (5 bases each). The material sequenced was CD4+ T cells sorted from blood, taken at week 24, from a patient treated with tofacitinib. The CDR3 region is CASSLDARGTQYF. CDR3 sequence (DNA): TGTGCCAGCAGCTTAGACGCGAGGGGTACGCAGTATTTT.